These 12 T cell receptor beta chains originate from one sample sequenced in a study of T-cell memory formation after mild COVID-19. TCRdb re-analysed the 5' RACE reads in MiXCR, keeping a single row per CDR3 protein. In the table there are about 500,000 distinct CDR3 sequences, around 20% of which are singletons. The sequencing input was PBMCs or a T cell subset sorted from them (not recorded which). The receptors stem from an adult woman who had mild COVID-19 (a few samples of this study predate the infection). Cell type and time point are not known.

The CDR3 sequence: CASRNLGGGYTF. The DNA of the CDR3 is TGTGCCAGTAGGAACCTCGGGGGTGGCTACACCTTC. The chain recombines TRBV19 with TRBJ1-2; TRBD1 might be the D (5 bases). The CDR3 runs to 12 residues. V lost 6 bases and J lost 7, with 12 bases in between. Germline values: CDR1 LNHDA, CDR2 SQIVND (reference sequence).

V and J are TRBV20-1 and TRBJ1-1, with 7 bases lining up with TRBD1. V lost 0 bases and J lost 10; bases outside the gene matches: 14. The CDR3 is 15 amino acids. Germline V lookup: CDR1 DFQATT, CDR2 SNEGSKA (reference sequence). The CDR3 reads CSAREGTDITWVAFF. The CDR3 DNA is TGCAGTGCTAGAGAAGGGACAGACATTACCTGGGTAGCTTTCTTT.

This chain joins TRBV4-1 and TRBJ1-1; D perhaps matches TRBD1 (5 bases). CDR1 is MGHRA and CDR2 is YSYEKL in the germline V gene. The CDR3 loop spans 14 amino acids. The ends were cut back, 8 bases at V and 4 bases at J, with 17 bases in the middle. Here the CDR3 reads CASLPVQGGTEAFF. CDR3 nucleotide sequence: TGCGCCAGCCTCCCGGTCCAGGGTGGCACTGAAGCTTTCTTT.

This clonotype was seen more than once but under ten times. This chain joins TRBV15 and TRBJ2-3; TRBD2 aligns across 16 bases. Trimming took 2 bases from V and 5 from J; bases not matched to a gene: 4. The CDR3 runs to 17 residues. Per the germline V gene, CDR1 is LNHNV and CDR2 is YYDKDF (reference sequence). As DNA, the CDR3 is TGTGCCACCAGCAGATCAGGGACTAGCGGGAGGGAAGATACGCAGTATTTT. Protein product: CATSRSGTSGREDTQYF.

The chain combines TRBV21-1 with TRBJ2-1; the tabulated D call, TRBD2, remains unverified against the DNA. TRBV21-1 is shown as a pseudogene. The CDR3 sequence is 16 residues long. Here the CDR3 DNA reads TGTGCCAGCAGCAAAGCGCTAGCGGGAGAGGACAATGAGCAGTTCTTC. The encoded protein is CASSKALAGEDNEQFF.

The CDR3 reads CSVGLGDSANQPQHF. The DNA of the CDR3 is TGCAGTGTTGGGTTGGGGGACAGCGCCAATCAGCCCCAGCATTTT. V and J are TRBV20-1 and TRBJ1-5; TRBD1 aligns across 7 bases. With 7 bases clipped from V and 3 bases from J, the junction kept 12 bases outside the gene matches. The CDR3 runs to 15 residues. CDR1 and CDR2 from the germline V gene are DFQATT and SNEGSKA (reference sequence).

DNA for the CDR3: TGTGCCAGCCTGCTTGGTGGGCATAATGAAAAACTGTTTTTT. Translated, it gives CASLLGGHNEKLFF. The J gene is TRBJ1-4, the V gene TRBV2, with unresolved D. The germline gives CDR1 SNHLY, CDR2 FYNNEI. V was pared by 8 bases and J by 4 bases, with 14 bases between. The CDR3 is 14 residues long. Filled out from reference TRBV2 and TRBJ1-4, the complete variable domain reads EPEVTQTPSHQVTQMGQEVILRCVPISNHLYFYWYRQILGQKVEFLVSFYNNEISEKSEIFDDQFSVERPDGSNFTLKIRSTKLEDSAMYFCASLLGGHNEKLFFGSGTQLSVL.

This clonotype was seen more than once but under ten times. The chain carries TRBV12-3 or TRBV12-4 and TRBJ2-6; D gene ambiguous. CDR3 length: 15 amino acids. V lost 1 base and J lost 4, with 8 bases in between. CDR3 amino acids: CASSLVAAGANVLTF. The DNA for the CDR3 is TGTGCCAGCAGTTTAGTGGCAGCCGGGGCCAACGTCCTGACTTTC.

This clonotype was seen only a few times. This chain joins TRBV27 and TRBJ2-7; 10 bases align to TRBD1. The CDR3 spans 15 residues. The V gene end was trimmed by 6 bases and the J gene end by 2 bases; junction bases not matched to a gene: 7. Looked up from germline, CDR1 is MNHEY and CDR2 is SMNVEV (reference sequence). This CDR3 reads CASRQAGTGAYEQYF. CDR3 nucleotides: TGTGCCAGCAGACAAGCCGGGACAGGGGCCTACGAGCAGTACTTC.

This clonotype was counted a few times. The V and J genes are TRBV15 and TRBJ2-1; 11 bases are shared with TRBD1. Germline V lookup: CDR1 LNHNV, CDR2 YYDKDF (reference sequence). V dropped 3 bases and J dropped 3; count of bases not matched to a gene: 10. The CDR3 covers 18 residues. The CDR3 nucleotides are TGTGCCACCAGCAGCTACCCTACCGGGACAGGGGGCTACAATGAGCAGTTCTTC. Encoded protein: CATSSYPTGTGGYNEQFF. The variable domain in full, with the rest retrieved from reference TRBV15 and TRBJ2-1, is DAMVIQNPRYQVTQFGKPVTLSCSQTLNHNVMYWYQQKSSQAPKLLFHYYDKDFNNEADTPDNFQSRRPNTSFCFLDIRSPGLGDTAMYLCATSSYPTGTGGYNEQFFGPGTRLTVL.

The J gene is TRBJ2-7, the V gene TRBV6-2 or TRBV6-3, with 10 bases identical to TRBD1. The CDR3 is 16 residues long. V gave up 5 bases and J gave up 3 bases; unmatched junction bases: 10. Germline V CDR1 and CDR2: MNHEY, SVGEGT. The CDR3 DNA is TGTGCCAGCAGTGGAGCAGGGACAGGGGTTCGCTACGAGCAGTACTTC. Protein product: CASSGAGTGVRYEQYF.

This clonotype has more than one count but fewer than ten. This sequence joins TRBV27 and TRBJ1-1; D is unclear. Germline V gene data show CDR1 as MNHEY and CDR2 as SMNVEV (reference sequence). CDR3 size: 16 residues. V lost 0 bases to trimming and J lost 7 bases, with 18 bases between them. DNA for the CDR3: TGTGCCAGCAGTTTATCCCACCGTACAGCCCGTAGTGAAGCTTTCTTT. It codes for CASSLSHRTARSEAFF.